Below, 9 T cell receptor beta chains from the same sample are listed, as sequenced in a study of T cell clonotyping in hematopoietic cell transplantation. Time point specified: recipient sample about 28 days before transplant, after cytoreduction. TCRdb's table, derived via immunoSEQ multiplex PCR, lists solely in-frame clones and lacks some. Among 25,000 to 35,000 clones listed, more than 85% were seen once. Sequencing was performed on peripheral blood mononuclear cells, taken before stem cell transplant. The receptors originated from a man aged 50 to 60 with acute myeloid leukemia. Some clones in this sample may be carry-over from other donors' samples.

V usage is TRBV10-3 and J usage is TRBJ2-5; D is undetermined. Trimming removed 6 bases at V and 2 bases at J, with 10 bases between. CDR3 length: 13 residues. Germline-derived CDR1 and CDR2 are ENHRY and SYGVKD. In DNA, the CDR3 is TGTGCCATCAGGAGTCGGCAGCAAGAGACCCAGTACTTC. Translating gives CAIRSRQQETQYF.

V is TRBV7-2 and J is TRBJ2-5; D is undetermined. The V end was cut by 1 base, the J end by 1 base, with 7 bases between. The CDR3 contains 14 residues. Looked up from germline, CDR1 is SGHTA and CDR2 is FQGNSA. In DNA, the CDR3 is TGTGCCAGCAGCTTAGGTCTTCCCCAAGAGACCCAGTACTTC. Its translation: CASSLGLPQETQYF.

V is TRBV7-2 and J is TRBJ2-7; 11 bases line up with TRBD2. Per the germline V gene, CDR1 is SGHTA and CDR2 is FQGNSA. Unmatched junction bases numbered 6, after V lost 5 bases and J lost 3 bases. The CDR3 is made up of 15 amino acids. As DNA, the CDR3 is TGTGCCAGCAGCCAGGGACTAGCGGCCGGCTACGAGCAGTACTTC. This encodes CASSQGLAAGYEQYF.

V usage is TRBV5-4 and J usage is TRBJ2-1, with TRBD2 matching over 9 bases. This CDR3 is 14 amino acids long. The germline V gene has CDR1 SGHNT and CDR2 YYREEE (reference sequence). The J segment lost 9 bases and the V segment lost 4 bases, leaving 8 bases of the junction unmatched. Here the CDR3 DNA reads TGTGCCAGCAGCCGGGTAGCGGGAGAAATTGAGCAGTTCTTC. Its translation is CASSRVAGEIEQFF.

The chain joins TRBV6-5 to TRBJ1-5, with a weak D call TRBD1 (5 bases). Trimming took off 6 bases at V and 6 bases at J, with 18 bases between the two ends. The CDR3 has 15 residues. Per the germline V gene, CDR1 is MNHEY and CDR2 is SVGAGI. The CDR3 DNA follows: TGTGCCAGCAGCCCCGGGCAGGTGGGGGGTCAGCCCCAGCATTTT. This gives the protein CASSPGQVGGQPQHF.

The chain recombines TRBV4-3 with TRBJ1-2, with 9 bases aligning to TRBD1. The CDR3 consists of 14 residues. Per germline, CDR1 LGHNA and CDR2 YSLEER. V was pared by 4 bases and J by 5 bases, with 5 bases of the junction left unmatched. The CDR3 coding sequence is TGCGCCAGCAGCCTACAGGGGGCGAGGTATGGCTACACCTTC. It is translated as CASSLQGARYGYTF.

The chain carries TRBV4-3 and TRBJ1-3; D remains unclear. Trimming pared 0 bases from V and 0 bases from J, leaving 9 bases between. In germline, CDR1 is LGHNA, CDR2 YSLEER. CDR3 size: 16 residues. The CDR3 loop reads CASSQEWVISGNTIYF. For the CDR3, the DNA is TGCGCCAGCAGCCAAGAGTGGGTAATCTCTGGAAACACCATATATTTT.

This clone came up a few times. CDR3 amino acids: CASSGRNQPQHF. The CDR3 DNA is TGTGCCAGCAGTGGACGCAATCAGCCCCAGCATTTT. V and J are TRBV2 and TRBJ1-5; D gene uncertain. CDR3 length: 12 residues. The V gene's germline CDR1 is SNHLY and CDR2 FYNNEI. The germline V and J ends were trimmed by 4 bases and 2 bases, with 3 bases remaining between them.

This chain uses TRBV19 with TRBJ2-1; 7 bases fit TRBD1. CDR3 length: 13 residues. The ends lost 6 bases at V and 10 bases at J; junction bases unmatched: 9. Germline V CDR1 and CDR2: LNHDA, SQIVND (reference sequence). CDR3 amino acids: CASSQNRGEEQFF. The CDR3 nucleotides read TGTGCCAGTAGCCAAAACAGGGGAGAGGAGCAGTTCTTC.